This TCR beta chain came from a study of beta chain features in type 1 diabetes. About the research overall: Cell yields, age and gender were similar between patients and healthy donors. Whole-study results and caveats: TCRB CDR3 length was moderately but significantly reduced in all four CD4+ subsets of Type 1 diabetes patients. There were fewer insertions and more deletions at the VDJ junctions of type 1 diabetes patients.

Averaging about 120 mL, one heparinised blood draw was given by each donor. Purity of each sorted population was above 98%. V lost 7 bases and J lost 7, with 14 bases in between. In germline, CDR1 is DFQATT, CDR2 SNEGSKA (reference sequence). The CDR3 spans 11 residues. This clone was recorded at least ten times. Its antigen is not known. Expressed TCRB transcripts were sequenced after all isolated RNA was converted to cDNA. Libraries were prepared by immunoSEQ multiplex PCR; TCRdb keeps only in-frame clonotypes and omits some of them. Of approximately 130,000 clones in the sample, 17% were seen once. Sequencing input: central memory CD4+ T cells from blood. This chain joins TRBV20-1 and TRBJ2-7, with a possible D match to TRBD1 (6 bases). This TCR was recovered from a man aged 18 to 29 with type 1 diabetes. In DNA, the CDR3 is TGCAGTGGGACAGTGACCACTGAGCAGTACTTC. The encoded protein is CSGTVTTEQYF.